The subject of this entry is one T cell receptor beta chain. This entry is derived from a study of blood T cell repertoires in COVID-19. As for the study in general: PBMCs, B-cell-depleted T cells, or T cells provided the cDNA or gDNA that made up the material.

Original data processing: Reference gene primer amplification gave estimated nucleated cell counts. This table comes from immunoSEQ multiplex PCR, and its TCRdb copy is limited to in-frame clones, with some not included. The V and J calls and clone size were taken over from that table, and D and trimming were inferred from the DNA. This repertoire shows about 88,000 clones, approximately 91% found once; its top ten account for around 1.8%. The V and J ends lost 4 bases and 9 bases respectively, with 13 bases between them. Germline CDR1 and CDR2: MNHEY and SVGEGT. The CDR3 contains 14 residues. The chain is built from TRBV6-2 or TRBV6-3 and TRBJ1-6; tentatively, D is TRBD1 (6 bases). Sequencing input: peripheral blood. This TCR was recovered from a human donor with active COVID-19. The donor label of this sample is uncertain. CDR3 coding DNA: TGTGCCAGCAGTTTGGGGGGGGCAGGTTCACCCCTCCACTTT. Its protein product is CASSLGGAGSPLHF.